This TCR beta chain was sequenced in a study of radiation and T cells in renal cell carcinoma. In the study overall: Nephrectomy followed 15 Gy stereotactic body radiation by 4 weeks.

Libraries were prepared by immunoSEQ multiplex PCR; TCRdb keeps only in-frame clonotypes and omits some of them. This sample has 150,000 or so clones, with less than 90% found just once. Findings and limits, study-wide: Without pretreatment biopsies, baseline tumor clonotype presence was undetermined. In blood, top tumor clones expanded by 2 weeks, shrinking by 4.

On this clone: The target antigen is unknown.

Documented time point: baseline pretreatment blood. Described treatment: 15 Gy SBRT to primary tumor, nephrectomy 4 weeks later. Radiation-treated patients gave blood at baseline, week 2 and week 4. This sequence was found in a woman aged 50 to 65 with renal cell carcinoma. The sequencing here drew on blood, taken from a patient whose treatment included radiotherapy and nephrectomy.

The CDR3 nucleotides are TGTGCCAGTAGTATAGGGTCGATGGGGAACACCGGGGAGCTGTTTTTT. This translates into CASSIGSMGNTGELFF. This chain joins TRBV19 and TRBJ2-2; D unresolved. This CDR3 has 16 amino acids. CDR1 is LNHDA and CDR2 is SQIVND in the germline V gene (reference sequence). V lost 1 base to trimming and J lost 1 base, with 10 bases between them.